This T cell receptor beta chain was observed in a study of preoperative IRX-2 immunotherapy in early breast cancer. The treatment here: preoperative locoregional IRX-2 cytokine immunotherapy. Patients received preoperative, locoregional IRX-2 cytokine immunotherapy in a phase Ib study. Deletions cut 5 bases from V and 2 bases from J, with 10 bases between. This CDR3 comprises 15 residues. Germline V CDR1 and CDR2: KGHSH, LQKENI. Profiling relied on immunoSEQ multiplex PCR, and the TCRdb table lists in-frame clones only, not all of them. The data hold about 11,000 clones, with around 80% observed a single time. This clone was counted once.

This receptor was taken from a human donor with breast cancer. Sample: lymph node tissue, taken before IRX-2 immunotherapy. The chain joins TRBV18 to TRBJ2-6; D is perhaps TRBD1 (5 bases). The CDR3 reads CASSNLGAGANVLTF. The CDR3 DNA reads as TGTGCCAGCTCAAACTTAGGGGCTGGGGCCAACGTCCTGACTTTC.